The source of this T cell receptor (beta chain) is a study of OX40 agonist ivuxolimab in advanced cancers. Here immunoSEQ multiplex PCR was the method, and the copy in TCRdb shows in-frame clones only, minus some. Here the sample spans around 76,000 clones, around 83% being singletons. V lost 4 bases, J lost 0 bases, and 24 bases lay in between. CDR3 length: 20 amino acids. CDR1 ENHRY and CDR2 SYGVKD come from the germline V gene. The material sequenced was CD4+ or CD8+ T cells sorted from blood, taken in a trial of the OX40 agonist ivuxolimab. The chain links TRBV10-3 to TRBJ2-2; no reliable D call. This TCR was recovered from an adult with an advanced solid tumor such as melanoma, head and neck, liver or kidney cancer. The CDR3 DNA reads TGTGCCATCAGTGGACCGATTGGATTTGGCCAACTCGCGAACACCGGGGAGCTGTTTTTT. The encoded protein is CAISGPIGFGQLANTGELFF.